This TCR beta chain stems from a study of T cell responses to AZD1222 COVID-19 vaccine. Only in-frame clones appear in the TCRdb table, and some are missing; sequencing was by immunoSEQ multiplex PCR. Seen here are 100,000 to 120,000 clones, roughly 92% observed once, and the top ten hold around 2.5%. The germline CDR1 and CDR2 sequences are KGHDR and SFDVKD. This CDR3 comprises 12 residues. V dropped 9 bases and J dropped 2 bases, with 8 bases sitting between them. The source was peripheral blood, collected 28 days after the second AZD1222 dose. The TCR sequence derives from an adult who received the AZD1222 COVID-19 vaccine. The V gene is TRBV24-1, the J gene TRBJ2-3; D is ambiguous. CDR3 region: CATEGDTDTQYF. The CDR3 region has the DNA TGTGCCACCGAAGGCGACACAGATACGCAGTATTTT.